The clone carrying this TCR beta chain has just a few counts. Its antigen is unidentified. The data belong to a study of cytomegalovirus exposure and HLA in healthy donors. On the study more broadly: Ancestry clustering placed roughly four fifths of under 450 genotyped donors in the Caucasian-associated cluster.

Study conclusions and caveats: As was reported, the classifier diagnosed cytomegalovirus status with high specificity and sensitivity. Rarity marked most TCR sequences, yet some public TCRs occurred in many donors.

Researchers ran the PCR with 60 Vbeta and 13 Jbeta primers. Sequencing used immunoSEQ multiplex PCR; TCRdb keeps in-frame clones, though not all of them. The sample has some 240,000 clones; over 90% are singletons. Germline lookup yields CDR1 SGHDT and CDR2 YYEEEE. The CDR3 length is 15 residues. J lost 4 bases, V lost 0 bases, and 1 base had no gene match. This chain connects TRBV5-6 to TRBJ1-1; the match to TRBD1 covers 12 bases. The clonotype originates from a girl aged 2-10 years in good health and CMV-seronegative. Sequencing was performed on PBMCs. The CDR3 sequence: CASSLVGQGATEAFF. The CDR3 nucleotides are TGTGCCAGCAGCTTGGTGGGACAGGGGGCCACTGAAGCTTTCTTT.